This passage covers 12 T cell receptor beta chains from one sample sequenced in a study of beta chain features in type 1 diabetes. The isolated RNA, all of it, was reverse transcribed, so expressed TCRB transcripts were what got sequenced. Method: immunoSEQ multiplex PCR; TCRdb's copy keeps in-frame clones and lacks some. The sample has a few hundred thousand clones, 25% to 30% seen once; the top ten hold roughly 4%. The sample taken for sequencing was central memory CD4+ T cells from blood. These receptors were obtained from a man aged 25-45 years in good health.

The CDR3: CSVGEGTHEQYF. CDR3 in DNA: TGCAGCGTTGGGGAGGGTACCCACGAGCAGTACTTC. This chain joins TRBV29-1 and TRBJ2-7; 7 bases match TRBD2. With 4 bases clipped from V and 5 bases from J, the junction kept 5 bases outside the gene matches. The germline V gene has CDR1 SQVTM and CDR2 ANQGSEA. This CDR3 region has 12 residues.

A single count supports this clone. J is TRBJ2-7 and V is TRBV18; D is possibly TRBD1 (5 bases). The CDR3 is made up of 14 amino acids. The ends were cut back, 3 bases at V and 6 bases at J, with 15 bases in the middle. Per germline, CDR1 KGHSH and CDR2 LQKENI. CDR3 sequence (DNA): TGTGCCAGCTCACCGACCGGAACCCAGGGCGAGCAGTACTTC. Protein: CASSPTGTQGEQYF.

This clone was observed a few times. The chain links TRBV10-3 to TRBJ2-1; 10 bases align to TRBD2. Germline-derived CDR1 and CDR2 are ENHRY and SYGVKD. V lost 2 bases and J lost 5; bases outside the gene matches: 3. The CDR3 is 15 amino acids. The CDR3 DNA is TGTGCCATCAGTGAGGCTAGCGGGGGAAACAATGAGCAGTTCTTC. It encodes CAISEASGGNNEQFF.

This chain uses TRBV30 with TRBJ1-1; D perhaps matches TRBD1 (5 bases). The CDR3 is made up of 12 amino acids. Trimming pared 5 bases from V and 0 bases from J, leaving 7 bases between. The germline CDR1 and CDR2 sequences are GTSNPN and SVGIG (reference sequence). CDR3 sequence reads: CAWGTVNTEAFF. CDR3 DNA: TGTGCCTGGGGGACGGTGAACACTGAAGCTTTCTTT. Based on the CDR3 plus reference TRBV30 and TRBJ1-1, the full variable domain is SQTIHQWPATLVQPVGSPLSLECTVEGTSNPNLYWYRQAAGRGLQLLFYSVGIGQISSEVPQNLSASRPQDRQFILSSKKLLLSDSGFYLCAWGTVNTEAFFGQGTRLTVV.

The CDR3 nucleotides read TGTGCCAGTAGTATTACGGGACAGGCCTTAGATACGCAGTATTTT. Its protein is CASSITGQALDTQYF. The chain is built from TRBV19 and TRBJ2-3, with TRBD1 identical over 8 bases. This CDR3 is built from 15 residues. J lost 5 bases, V lost 3 bases, and 7 bases had no gene match. Germline lookup yields CDR1 LNHDA and CDR2 SQIVND (reference sequence).

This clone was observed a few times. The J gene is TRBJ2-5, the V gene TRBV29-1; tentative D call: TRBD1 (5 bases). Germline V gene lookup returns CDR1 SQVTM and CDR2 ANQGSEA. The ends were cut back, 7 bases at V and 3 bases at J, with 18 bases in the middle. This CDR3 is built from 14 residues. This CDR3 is CSDRRPGFEETQYF. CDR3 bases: TGCAGCGACAGGAGACCAGGGTTTGAAGAGACCCAGTACTTC.

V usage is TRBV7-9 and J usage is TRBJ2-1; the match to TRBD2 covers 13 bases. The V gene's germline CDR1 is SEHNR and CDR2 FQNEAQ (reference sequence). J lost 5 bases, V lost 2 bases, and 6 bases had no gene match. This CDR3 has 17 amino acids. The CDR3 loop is CASSLTGLAGTNNEQFF. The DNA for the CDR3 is TGTGCCAGCAGCTTAACGGGACTAGCGGGAACGAACAATGAGCAGTTCTTC. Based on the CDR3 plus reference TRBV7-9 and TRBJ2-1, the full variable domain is DTGVSQNPRHKITKRGQNVTFRCDPISEHNRLYWYRQTLGQGPEFLTYFQNEAQLEKSRLLSDRFSAERPKGSFSTLEIQRTEQGDSAMYLCASSLTGLAGTNNEQFFGPGTRLTVL.

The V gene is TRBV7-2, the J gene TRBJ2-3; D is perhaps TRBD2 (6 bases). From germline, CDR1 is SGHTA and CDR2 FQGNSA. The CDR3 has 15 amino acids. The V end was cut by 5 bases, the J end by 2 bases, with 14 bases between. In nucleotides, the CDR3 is TGTGCCAGCAGCCCAGGCGGGGCAGCCACAGATACGCAGTATTTT. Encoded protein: CASSPGGAATDTQYF.

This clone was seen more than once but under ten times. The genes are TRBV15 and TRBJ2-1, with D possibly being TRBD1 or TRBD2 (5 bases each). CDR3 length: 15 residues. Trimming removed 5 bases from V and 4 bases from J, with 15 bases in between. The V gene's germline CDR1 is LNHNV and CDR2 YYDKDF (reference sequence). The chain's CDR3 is CATSLTGQGYNEQFF. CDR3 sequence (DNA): TGTGCCACCAGCCTGACGGGGCAAGGATACAATGAGCAGTTCTTC.

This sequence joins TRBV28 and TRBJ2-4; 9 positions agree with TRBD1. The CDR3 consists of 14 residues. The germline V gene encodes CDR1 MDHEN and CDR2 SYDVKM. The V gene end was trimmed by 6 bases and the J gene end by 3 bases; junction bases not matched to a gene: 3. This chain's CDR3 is CASSPGQGKNIQYF. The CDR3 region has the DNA TGTGCCAGCAGCCCGGGACAGGGCAAAAACATTCAGTACTTC. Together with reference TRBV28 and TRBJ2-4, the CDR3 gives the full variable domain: DVKVTQSSRYLVKRTGEKVFLECVQDMDHENMFWYRQDPGLGLRLIYFSYDVKMKEKGDIPEGYSVSREKKERFSLILESASTNQTSMYLCASSPGQGKNIQYFGAGTRLSVL.

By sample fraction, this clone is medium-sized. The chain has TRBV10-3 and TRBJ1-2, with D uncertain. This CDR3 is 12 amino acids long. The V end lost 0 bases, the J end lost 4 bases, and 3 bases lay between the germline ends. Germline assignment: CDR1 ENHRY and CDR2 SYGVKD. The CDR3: CAISESAYGYTF. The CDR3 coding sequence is TGTGCCATCAGTGAGTCAGCCTATGGCTACACCTTC.

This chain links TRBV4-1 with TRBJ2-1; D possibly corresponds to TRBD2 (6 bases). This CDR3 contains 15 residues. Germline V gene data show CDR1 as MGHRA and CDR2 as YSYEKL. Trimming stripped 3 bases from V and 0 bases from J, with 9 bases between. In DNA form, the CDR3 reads TGCGCCAGCAGCCAGGAGGGGTACTCCTACAATGAGCAGTTCTTC. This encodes CASSQEGYSYNEQFF.